This TCR beta chain was sequenced for a study of OX40 agonist ivuxolimab in advanced cancers. Method: immunoSEQ multiplex PCR; TCRdb's copy keeps in-frame clones and lacks some. This sample has some 70,000 clones; 70% to 85% occur once, and the top ten carry 1.1%. From germline, CDR1 is SGHTA and CDR2 FQGNSA. Between the trimmed V and J ends, which lost 3 bases and 0 bases, there was a span of 9 bases. This CDR3 spans 14 amino acids. The source was CD4+ or CD8+ T cells sorted from blood, collected in a trial of the OX40 agonist ivuxolimab. The V call is TRBV7-2, the J call TRBJ2-7; D is uncertain. This receptor was obtained from an adult with an advanced solid tumor such as melanoma, head and neck, liver or kidney cancer. This CDR3 is CASSFQATSYEQYF. The CDR3, as DNA: TGTGCCAGCAGCTTCCAGGCTACCTCCTACGAGCAGTACTTC.